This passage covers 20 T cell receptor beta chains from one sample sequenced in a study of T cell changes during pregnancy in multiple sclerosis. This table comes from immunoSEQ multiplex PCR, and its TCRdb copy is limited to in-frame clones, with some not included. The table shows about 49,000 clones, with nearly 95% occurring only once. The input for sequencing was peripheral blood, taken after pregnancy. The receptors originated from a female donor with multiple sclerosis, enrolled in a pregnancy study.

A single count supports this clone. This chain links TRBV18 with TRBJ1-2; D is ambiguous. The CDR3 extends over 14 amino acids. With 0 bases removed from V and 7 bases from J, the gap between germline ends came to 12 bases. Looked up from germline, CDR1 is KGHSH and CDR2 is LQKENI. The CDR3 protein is CASSPPLERVGYTF. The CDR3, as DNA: TGTGCCAGCTCACCACCCCTGGAGAGGGTTGGCTACACCTTC.

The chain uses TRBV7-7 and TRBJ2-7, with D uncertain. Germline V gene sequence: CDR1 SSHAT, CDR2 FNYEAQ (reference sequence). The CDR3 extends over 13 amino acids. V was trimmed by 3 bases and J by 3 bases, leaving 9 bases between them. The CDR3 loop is CASSFVPGYEQYF. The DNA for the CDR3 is TGTGCCAGCAGCTTCGTTCCGGGCTACGAGCAGTACTTC.

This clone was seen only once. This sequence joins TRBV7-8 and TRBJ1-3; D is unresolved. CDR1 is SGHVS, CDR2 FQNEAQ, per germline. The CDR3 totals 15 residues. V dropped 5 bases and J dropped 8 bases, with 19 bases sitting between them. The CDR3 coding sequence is TGTGCCAGCAGCCTAGTCCCGGGGATAATAGACACCATATATTTT. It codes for CASSLVPGIIDTIYF.

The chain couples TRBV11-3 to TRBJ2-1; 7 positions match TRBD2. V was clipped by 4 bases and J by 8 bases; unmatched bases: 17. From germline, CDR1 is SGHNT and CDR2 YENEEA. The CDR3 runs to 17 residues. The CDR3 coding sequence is TGTGCCAGCAGCTGGGGAATCGCACGGAGCGGGGTGGATGAGCAGTTCTTC. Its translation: CASSWGIARSGVDEQFF.

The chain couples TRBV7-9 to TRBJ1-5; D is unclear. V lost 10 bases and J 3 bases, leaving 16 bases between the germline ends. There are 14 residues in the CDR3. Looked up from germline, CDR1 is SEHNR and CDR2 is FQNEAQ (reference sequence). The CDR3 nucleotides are TGTGCCACAGAACTTACAGAATCCAATCAGCCCCAGCATTTT. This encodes CATELTESNQPQHF.

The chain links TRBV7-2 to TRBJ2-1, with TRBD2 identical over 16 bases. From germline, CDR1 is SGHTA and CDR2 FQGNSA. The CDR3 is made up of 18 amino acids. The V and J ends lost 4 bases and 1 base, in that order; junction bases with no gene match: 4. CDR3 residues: CASSSGLAGGHSYNEQFF. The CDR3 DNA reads TGTGCCAGCAGCTCGGGACTAGCGGGGGGGCATTCCTACAATGAGCAGTTCTTC. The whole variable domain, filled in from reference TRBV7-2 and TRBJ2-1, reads GAGVSQSPSNKVTEKGKDVELRCDPISGHTALYWYRQSLGQGLEFLIYFQGNSAPDKSGLPSDRFSAERTGGSVSTLTIQRTQQEDSAVYLCASSSGLAGGHSYNEQFFGPGTRLTVL.

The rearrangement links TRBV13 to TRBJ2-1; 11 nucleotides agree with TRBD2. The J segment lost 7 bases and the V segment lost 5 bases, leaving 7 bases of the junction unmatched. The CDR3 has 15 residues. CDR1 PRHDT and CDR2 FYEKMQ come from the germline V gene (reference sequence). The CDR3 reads CASSIRGLAENEQFF. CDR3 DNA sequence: TGTGCCAGCAGCATCCGGGGACTAGCGGAAAATGAGCAGTTCTTC.

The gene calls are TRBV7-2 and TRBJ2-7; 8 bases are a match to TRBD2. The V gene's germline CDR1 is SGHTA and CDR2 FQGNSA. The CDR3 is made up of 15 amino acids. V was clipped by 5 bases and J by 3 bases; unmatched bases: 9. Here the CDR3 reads CASSPGGGLYYEQYF. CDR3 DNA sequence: TGTGCCAGCAGCCCCGGCGGGGGGTTATACTACGAGCAGTACTTC.

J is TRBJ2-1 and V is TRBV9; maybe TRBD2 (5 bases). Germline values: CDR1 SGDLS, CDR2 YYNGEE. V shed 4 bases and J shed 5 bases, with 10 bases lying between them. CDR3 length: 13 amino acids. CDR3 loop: CASSSGGNNEQFF. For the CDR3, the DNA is TGTGCCAGCAGCTCAGGAGGAAACAATGAGCAGTTCTTC.

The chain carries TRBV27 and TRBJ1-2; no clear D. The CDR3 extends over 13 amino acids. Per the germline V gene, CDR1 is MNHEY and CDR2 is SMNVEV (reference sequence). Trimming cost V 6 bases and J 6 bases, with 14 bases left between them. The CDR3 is CASSTNARNGYTF. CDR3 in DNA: TGTGCCAGCAGCACGAATGCGAGGAATGGCTACACCTTC.

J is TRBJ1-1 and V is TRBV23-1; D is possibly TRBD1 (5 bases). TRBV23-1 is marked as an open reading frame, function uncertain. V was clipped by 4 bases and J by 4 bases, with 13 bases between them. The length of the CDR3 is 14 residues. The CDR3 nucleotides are TGCGCCAGCAGTCTGGGCAGGGAGGGCACTGAAGCTTTCTTT. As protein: CASSLGREGTEAFF.

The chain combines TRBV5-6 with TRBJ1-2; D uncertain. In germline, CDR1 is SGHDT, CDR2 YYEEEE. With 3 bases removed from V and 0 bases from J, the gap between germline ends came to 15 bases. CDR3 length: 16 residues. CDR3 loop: CASSSLELRPNYGYTF. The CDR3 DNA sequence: TGTGCCAGCAGCTCTCTAGAGCTTCGCCCTAACTATGGCTACACCTTC.

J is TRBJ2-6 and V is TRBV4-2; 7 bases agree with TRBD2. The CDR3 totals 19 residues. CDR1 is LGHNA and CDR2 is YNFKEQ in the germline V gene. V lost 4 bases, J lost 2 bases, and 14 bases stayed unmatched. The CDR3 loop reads CASSRASRLAIPGANVLTF. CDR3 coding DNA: TGTGCCAGCAGCCGGGCCTCGCGACTAGCCATACCTGGGGCCAACGTCCTGACTTTC.

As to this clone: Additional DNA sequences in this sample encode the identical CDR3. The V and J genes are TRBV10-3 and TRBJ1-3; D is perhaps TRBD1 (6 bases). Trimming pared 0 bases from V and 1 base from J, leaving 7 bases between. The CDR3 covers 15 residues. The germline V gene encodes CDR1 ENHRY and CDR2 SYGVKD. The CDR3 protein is CAISESGGSGNTIYF. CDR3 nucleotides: TGTGCCATCAGTGAGTCAGGGGGATCTGGAAACACCATATATTTT.

In DNA form, the CDR3 reads TGTGCCAGCAGTTACTCGAGGAACACCGGGGAGCTGTTTTTT. Translated: CASSYSRNTGELFF. The V gene is TRBV6-6, the J gene TRBJ2-2; no reliable D call. This CDR3 region has 14 residues. The V end lost 0 bases, the J end lost 1 base, and 3 bases lay between the germline ends. Germline CDR1 MNHNY, CDR2 SVGAGI (reference sequence).

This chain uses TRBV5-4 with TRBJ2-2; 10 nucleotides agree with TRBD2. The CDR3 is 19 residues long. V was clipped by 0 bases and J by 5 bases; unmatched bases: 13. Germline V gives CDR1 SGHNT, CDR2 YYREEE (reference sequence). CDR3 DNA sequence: TGTGCCAGCAGCTTGGAGAGCGGGGGGGCCCCCCTGGGGACCGGGGAGCTGTTTTTT. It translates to CASSLESGGAPLGTGELFF.

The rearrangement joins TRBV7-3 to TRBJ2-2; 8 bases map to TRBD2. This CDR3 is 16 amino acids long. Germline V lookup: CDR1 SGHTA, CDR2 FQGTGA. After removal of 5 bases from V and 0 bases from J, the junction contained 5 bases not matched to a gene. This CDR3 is CASSPRGGPNTGELFF. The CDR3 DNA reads TGTGCCAGCAGCCCTCGCGGGGGGCCGAACACCGGGGAGCTGTTTTTT.

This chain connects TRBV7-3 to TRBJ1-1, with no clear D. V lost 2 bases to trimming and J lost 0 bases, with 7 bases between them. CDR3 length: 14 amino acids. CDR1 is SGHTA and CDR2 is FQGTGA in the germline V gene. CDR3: CASSLGRVNTEAFF. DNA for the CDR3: TGTGCCAGCAGCTTAGGGCGCGTGAACACTGAAGCTTTCTTT.

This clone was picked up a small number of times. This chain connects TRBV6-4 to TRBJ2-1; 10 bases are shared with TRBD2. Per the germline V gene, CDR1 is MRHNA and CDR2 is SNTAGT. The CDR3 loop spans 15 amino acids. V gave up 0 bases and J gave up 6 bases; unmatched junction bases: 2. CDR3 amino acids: CASSDSAGGFNEQFF. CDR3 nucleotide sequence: TGTGCCAGCAGTGACTCAGCGGGGGGGTTCAATGAGCAGTTCTTC.

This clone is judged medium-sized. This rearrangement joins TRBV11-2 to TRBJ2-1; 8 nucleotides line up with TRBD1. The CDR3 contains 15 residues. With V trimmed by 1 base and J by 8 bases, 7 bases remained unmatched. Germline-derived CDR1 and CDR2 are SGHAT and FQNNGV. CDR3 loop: CASSLGTGGIHEQFF. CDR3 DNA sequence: TGTGCCAGCAGCTTAGGCACAGGGGGAATCCATGAGCAGTTCTTC.